The rows below give T cell receptor beta chains drawn from one sample of a study of human T cells and chemical hapten exposure. In TCRdb, the RACE reads were re-called with MiXCR into one record per CDR3 protein. The sample holds 70,000 to 90,000 distinct CDR3 sequences, over 9.5% seen once. The sequences come from whole blood, collected in connection with sensitization to the hapten diphenylcyclopropenone (DPC). The receptors come from a woman in her forties or fifties with alopecia areata. Some clones in this sample may be carry-over from other donors' samples. Each CDR3 is given with its conserved first and last residue. The order of the fields is V gene, CDR3 length, clone size, D gene, J gene, CDR3 DNA, CDR3 protein. D genes are given only for firm matches. Where a row states a size, it is once, few, many or the class of an expanded clone; other rows omit it.

v_gene: TRBV11-2; len: 16; abundance: many; d_gene: TRBD1; j_gene: TRBJ2-1; CDR3nt: TGTGCCAGCAGCTCCCTAAGGGGACAGAATTACAATGAGCAGTTCTTC; CDR3aa: CASSSLRGQNYNEQFF
v_gene: TRBV11-2; len: 15; abundance: few; d_gene: .; j_gene: TRBJ2-2; CDR3nt: TGTGCCAGCAGCCTCCCATTTCGGCGCACCGGGGAGCTGTTTTTT; CDR3aa: CASSLPFRRTGELFF
v_gene: TRBV27; len: 16; abundance: many; d_gene: .; j_gene: TRBJ1-5; CDR3nt: TGTGCCAGCAGTCCCTTCTCGCCCCAGCACAATCAGCCCCAGCATTTT; CDR3aa: CASSPFSPQHNQPQHF
v_gene: TRBV3-1; len: 16; abundance: .; d_gene: .; j_gene: TRBJ2-6; CDR3nt: TGTGCCAGCAGCCAAGCCCGTGGGTCTGGGGCCAACGTCCTGACTTTC; CDR3aa: CASSQARGSGANVLTF
v_gene: TRBV3-1; len: 18; abundance: many; d_gene: TRBD2; j_gene: TRBJ2-7; CDR3nt: TGTGCCAGCAGCCCGGGACTAGCGGGAGGAACCGCAGTCTACGAGCAGTACTTC; CDR3aa: CASSPGLAGGTAVYEQYF
v_gene: TRBV5-5; len: 14; abundance: many; d_gene: TRBD1; j_gene: TRBJ2-7; CDR3nt: TGTGCCAGCAGCTCCCGACAGGGTGCCTACGAGCAGTACTTC; CDR3aa: CASSSRQGAYEQYF
v_gene: TRBV20-1; len: 12; abundance: many; d_gene: .; j_gene: TRBJ1-5; CDR3nt: TGCAGTGCTAGAGACAAGAACTTGGCCCAGCATTTT; CDR3aa: CSARDKNLAQHF
v_gene: TRBV12-3/TRBV12-4; len: 13; abundance: medium-sized; d_gene: .; j_gene: TRBJ1-2; CDR3nt: TGTGCCAGCAGTTTCAGGCAGGGCTATGGCTACACCTTC; CDR3aa: CASSFRQGYGYTF
v_gene: TRBV6-2/TRBV6-3; len: 16; abundance: few; d_gene: TRBD1; j_gene: TRBJ2-2; CDR3nt: TGTGCCAGCAGTCCTTCCGGGACAGTTAACACCGGGGAGCTGTTTTTT; CDR3aa: CASSPSGTVNTGELFF
v_gene: TRBV7-6; len: 16; abundance: few; d_gene: .; j_gene: TRBJ2-3; CDR3nt: TGTGCCAGCAGCTTAGCGCTCGAGCGGAGCACAGATACGCAGTATTTT; CDR3aa: CASSLALERSTDTQYF
v_gene: TRBV7-2; len: 13; abundance: many; d_gene: .; j_gene: TRBJ1-2; CDR3nt: TGTGCCAGCAGCTCAACAGGGAACTATGGCTACACCTTC; CDR3aa: CASSSTGNYGYTF
v_gene: TRBV2; len: 14; abundance: many; d_gene: .; j_gene: TRBJ2-7; CDR3nt: TGTGCCAGCAGTTCTCAGGGAACAAGTTACGAGCAGTACTTC; CDR3aa: CASSSQGTSYEQYF
v_gene: TRBV24-1; len: 15; abundance: .; d_gene: .; j_gene: TRBJ1-1; CDR3nt: TGTGCCACCAGGAGCAGAACGGGGGCGAACACTGAAGCTTTCTTT; CDR3aa: CATRSRTGANTEAFF
v_gene: TRBV20-1; len: 16; abundance: many; d_gene: TRBD2; j_gene: TRBJ2-5; CDR3nt: TGCAGTGCTAGAGATGTGAGCGGGAGTTCAAAAGAGACCCAGTACTTC; CDR3aa: CSARDVSGSSKETQYF
v_gene: TRBV10-3; len: 16; abundance: many; d_gene: TRBD2; j_gene: TRBJ2-3; CDR3nt: TGTGCCATCAGCCTTAGAGGCGGGAGTTCTTCGGATACGCAGTATTTT; CDR3aa: CAISLRGGSSSDTQYF
v_gene: TRBV20-1; len: 12; abundance: many; d_gene: .; j_gene: TRBJ2-1; CDR3nt: TGCAGTGCCCGGATGCGGATGACGGAGCAGTTCTTC; CDR3aa: CSARMRMTEQFF
v_gene: TRBV5-1; len: 13; abundance: few; d_gene: .; j_gene: TRBJ2-7; CDR3nt: TGCGCCAGCAGCTTGGTGTCCCCCTACGAGCAGTACTTC; CDR3aa: CASSLVSPYEQYF
v_gene: TRBV4-1; len: 12; abundance: many; d_gene: .; j_gene: TRBJ2-4; CDR3nt: TGCGCCAGCAGCCCCGAGGCCAACATTCAGTACTTC; CDR3aa: CASSPEANIQYF
v_gene: TRBV15; len: 15; abundance: few; d_gene: .; j_gene: TRBJ2-1; CDR3nt: TGTGCCACCAGCGAGGGACAAGACAGGAACAATGAGCAGTTCTTC; CDR3aa: CATSEGQDRNNEQFF
v_gene: TRBV2; len: 15; abundance: few; d_gene: .; j_gene: TRBJ2-2; CDR3nt: TGTGCCAGCAGTGTAGGACATGGAGGGACCGGGGAGCTGTTTTTT; CDR3aa: CASSVGHGGTGELFF
v_gene: TRBV9; len: 14; abundance: .; d_gene: .; j_gene: TRBJ2-3; CDR3nt: TGTGCCAGCAGCGGAGGTCCTAGCACAGATACGCAGTATTTT; CDR3aa: CASSGGPSTDTQYF
v_gene: TRBV28; len: 16; abundance: many; d_gene: .; j_gene: TRBJ2-1; CDR3nt: TGTGCCAGCAGTTTATGGCGGGCAGAGAGTAACAATGAGCAGTTCTTC; CDR3aa: CASSLWRAESNNEQFF
v_gene: TRBV29-1; len: 14; abundance: few; d_gene: .; j_gene: TRBJ1-3; CDR3nt: TGCAGCGTTGAAGATCGGACAGCCCGTGGCACCATATATTTT; CDR3aa: CSVEDRTARGTIYF
v_gene: TRBV7-9; len: 13; abundance: many; d_gene: .; j_gene: TRBJ2-2; CDR3nt: TGTGCCAGCTCCAGGCTAGATGCCGGGGAGCTGTTTTTT; CDR3aa: CASSRLDAGELFF